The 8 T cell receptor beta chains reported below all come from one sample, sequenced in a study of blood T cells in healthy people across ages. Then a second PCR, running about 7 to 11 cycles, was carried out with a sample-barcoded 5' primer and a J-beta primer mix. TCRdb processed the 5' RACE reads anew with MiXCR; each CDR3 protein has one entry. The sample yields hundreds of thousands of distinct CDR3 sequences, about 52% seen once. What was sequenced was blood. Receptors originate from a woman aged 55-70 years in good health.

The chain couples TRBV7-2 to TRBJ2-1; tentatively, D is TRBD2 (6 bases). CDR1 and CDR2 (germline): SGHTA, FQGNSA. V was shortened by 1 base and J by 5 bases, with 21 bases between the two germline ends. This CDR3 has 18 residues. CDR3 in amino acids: CASSLVRLGTGGNNEQFF. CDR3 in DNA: TGTGCCAGCAGCTTAGTGCGGTTAGGGACTGGCGGGAACAATGAGCAGTTCTTC.

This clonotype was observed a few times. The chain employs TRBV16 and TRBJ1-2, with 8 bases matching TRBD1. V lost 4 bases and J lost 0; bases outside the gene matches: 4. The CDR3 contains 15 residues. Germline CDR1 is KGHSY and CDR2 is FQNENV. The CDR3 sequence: CASSPQGAANYGYTF. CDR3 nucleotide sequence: TGTGCCAGCAGCCCTCAGGGGGCCGCTAACTATGGCTACACCTTC.

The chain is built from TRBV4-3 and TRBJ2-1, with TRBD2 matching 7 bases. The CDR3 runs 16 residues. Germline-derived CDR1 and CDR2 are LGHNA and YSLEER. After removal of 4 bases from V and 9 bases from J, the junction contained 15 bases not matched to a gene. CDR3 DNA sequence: TGCGCCAGCAGCCGGGGGGGAGCGGCCGTTGTCGGTGAGCAGTTCTTC. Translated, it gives CASSRGGAAVVGEQFF.

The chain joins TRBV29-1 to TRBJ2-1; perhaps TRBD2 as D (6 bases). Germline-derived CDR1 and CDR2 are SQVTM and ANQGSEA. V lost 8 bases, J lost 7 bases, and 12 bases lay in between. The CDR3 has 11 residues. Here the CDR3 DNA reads TGCAGCATGGGCCGGGGGAATGAGCAGTTCTTC. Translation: CSMGRGNEQFF.

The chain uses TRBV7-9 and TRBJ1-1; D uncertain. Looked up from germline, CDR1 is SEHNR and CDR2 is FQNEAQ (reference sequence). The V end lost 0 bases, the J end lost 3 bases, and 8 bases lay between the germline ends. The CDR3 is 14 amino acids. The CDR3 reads CASSLAAADTEAFF. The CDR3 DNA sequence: TGTGCCAGCAGCTTAGCCGCGGCAGACACTGAAGCTTTCTTT. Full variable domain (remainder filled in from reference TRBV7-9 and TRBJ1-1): DTGVSQNPRHKITKRGQNVTFRCDPISEHNRLYWYRQTLGQGPEFLTYFQNEAQLEKSRLLSDRFSAERPKGSFSTLEIQRTEQGDSAMYLCASSLAAADTEAFFGQGTRLTVV.

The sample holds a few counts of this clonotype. CDR3 sequence (DNA): TGCGCCAGCAGCCAAGCTAGTGGAGGCGGGTCCTACGAGCAGTACTTC. This sequence encodes CASSQASGGGSYEQYF. This chain connects TRBV4-3 to TRBJ2-7, with a weak D call TRBD2 (5 bases). The CDR3 extends over 16 amino acids. The V gene lost 1 base and the J gene lost 1 base, with 14 bases spanning the gap. Germline-derived CDR1 and CDR2 are LGHNA and YSLEER.

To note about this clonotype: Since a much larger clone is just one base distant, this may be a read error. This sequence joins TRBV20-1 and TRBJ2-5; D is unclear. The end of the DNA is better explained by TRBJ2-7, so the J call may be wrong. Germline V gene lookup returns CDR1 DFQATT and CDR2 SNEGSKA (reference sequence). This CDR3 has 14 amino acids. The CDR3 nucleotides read TGCAGTGCCTTGGGCCAAAAAGTACCCTACGAGCAGTACTTC. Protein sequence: CSALGQKVPYEQYF.

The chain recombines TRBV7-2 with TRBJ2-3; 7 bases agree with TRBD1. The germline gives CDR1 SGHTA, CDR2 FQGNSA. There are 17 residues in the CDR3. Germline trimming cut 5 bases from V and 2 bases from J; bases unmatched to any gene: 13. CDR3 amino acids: CASSKRPQGRATDTQYF. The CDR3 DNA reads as TGTGCCAGCAGCAAACGGCCACAGGGGAGAGCCACAGATACGCAGTATTTT.